The clone carrying this T cell receptor beta chain was counted once. These data come from a study of control samples from healthy donors and cancer patients. The CDR3 is made up of 15 amino acids. With 4 bases removed from V and 5 bases from J, the gap between germline ends came to 17 bases. CDR1 and CDR2 from the germline V gene are LGHNA and YNFKEQ. Assay: immunoSEQ multiplex PCR; the TCRdb copy retains only in-frame clones and omits some. The data show 90,000 to 100,000 clones, just over 90% seen once. The source is a young woman in good health. The chain carries TRBV4-2 and TRBJ2-5, with a tentative D call TRBD2 (5 bases). Sequencing used blood. The chain's CDR3 is CASSLARGSAETQYF. The CDR3 nucleotides are TGTGCCAGCAGCCTCGCCCGCGGGTCAGCGGAGACCCAGTACTTC.